The rows below give T cell receptor beta chains drawn from one sample of a study of OX40 agonist ivuxolimab in advanced cancers. The table came from immunoSEQ multiplex PCR; TCRdb's copy has only in-frame clones and leaves some out. The table lists about 19,000 clones, about 90% of them singletons. The sample in question was CD4+ or CD8+ T cells sorted from blood, obtained in a trial of the OX40 agonist ivuxolimab. The receptor source for this set is an adult with an advanced solid tumor such as melanoma, head and neck, liver or kidney cancer. The CDR3 runs from the conserved cysteine through the conserved F or W. The D gene is left open where the match is weak. Size tells how often a clone was seen (once, few, many) or the class of an expanded clone, and some rows leave it out.

TRBV4-3	-	TRBJ2-7	-	TGCGCCAGCAGCCAAGTCTGGGCGGATGCTCCCTACGAGCAGTACTTC	CASSQVWADAPYEQYF
TRBV29-1	TRBD2	TRBJ2-3	-	TGCAGCGTTTTACTAGCGGGAGAGATAGATACGCAGTATTTT	CSVLLAGEIDTQYF
TRBV27	-	TRBJ2-5	-	TGTGCCAGCAGTATCCGACAGGCTCAAGAGACCCAGTACTTC	CASSIRQAQETQYF
TRBV21-1	-	TRBJ2-1	-	TGTGCCAGCAGCAATCAGCTGGGGCCCCCCTCTGATGGGCAGTTCTTC	CASSNQLGPPSDGQFF
TRBV4-3	-	TRBJ2-7	-	TGCGCCAGCAGCCAAGCCCCCGGGGGGCCAAACGAGCAGTACTTC	CASSQAPGGPNEQYF
TRBV7-6	TRBD1	TRBJ2-5	-	TGTGCCAGCAGCTTAGTGCGACAGGGGATGCGGGAAGAGACCCAGTACTTC	CASSLVRQGMREETQYF
TRBV6-1	-	TRBJ2-7	-	TGTGCCAGCAGAGCCCCCCACGAGCAGTACTTC	CASRAPHEQYF
TRBV7-3	-	TRBJ2-1	-	TGTGCCAGCAGTCAGAGCAGGGAATACAATGAGCAGTTCTTC	CASSQSREYNEQFF
TRBV4-3	-	TRBJ2-7	few	TGCGCCAGCAGCCAGTGGAGCGGGTCTAACGAGCAGTACTTC	CASSQWSGSNEQYF
TRBV6-4	TRBD2	TRBJ2-3	few	TGTGCCAGCAGTGACGGAGCGGGAGAAGGCACAGATACGCAGTATTTT	CASSDGAGEGTDTQYF
TRBV7-2	-	TRBJ2-7	-	TGTGCCAGCAGCCCTACCGGGGCCGTCTACGAGCAGTACTTC	CASSPTGAVYEQYF
TRBV19	-	TRBJ2-1	-	TGTGCCAGTAGTATCGGCTCTGAGGAGCAGTTCTTC	CASSIGSEEQFF
TRBV5-1	-	TRBJ2-2	-	TGCGCCAGACAAAAGAACACCGGGGAGCTGTTTTTT	CARQKNTGELFF
TRBV5-4	-	TRBJ2-5	-	TGTGCCAGCGCCTCCCCGGGGCGCGAGGGACAAGAGACCCAGTACTTC	CASASPGREGQETQYF
TRBV7-6	TRBD1	TRBJ1-4	-	TGTGCCAGCAGCTTAATCCCGACAGGGTCAGGGGAAAAACTGTTTTTT	CASSLIPTGSGEKLFF
TRBV4-1	-	TRBJ1-5	-	TGCGCCAGCAGCCAAGTGGATATTAGCAATCAGCCCCAGCATTTT	CASSQVDISNQPQHF
TRBV28	TRBD2	TRBJ2-1	-	TGTGCCAGCAGTCTCGGGACTACCTACAATGAGCAGTTCTTC	CASSLGTTYNEQFF
TRBV28	TRBD2	TRBJ2-3	-	TGTGCCAGCAGTTCCCCTAGCGGGAGGATCCCAGATACGCAGTATTTT	CASSSPSGRIPDTQYF
TRBV11-3	TRBD1	TRBJ1-4	-	TGTGCCAGCAGCCTGAACAGGGGAACTAATGAAAAACTGTTTTTT	CASSLNRGTNEKLFF
TRBV27	-	TRBJ2-2	-	TGTGCCAGCAGTTTTGGGTGGAACACCGGGGAGCTGTTTTTT	CASSFGWNTGELFF
TRBV18	-	TRBJ2-7	once	TGTGCCAGCTCAGGGGACTACGAGCAGTACTTC	CASSGDYEQYF
TRBV2	-	TRBJ2-1	-	TGTGCCAGCAGTGACACCTCCTACAATGAGCAGTTCTTC	CASSDTSYNEQFF
TRBV29-1	-	TRBJ2-3	-	TGCAGCGGCCTCCCACCCGGAACAGATACGCAGTATTTT	CSGLPPGTDTQYF
TRBV4-2	TRBD2	TRBJ2-3	-	TGTGCCAGCAGCCAAGAAACGAAACTAGCGGATACGCAGTATTTT	CASSQETKLADTQYF
TRBV6-1	-	TRBJ2-4	-	TGTGCCAGCAGTGATTGGGCAGATCTAGCCAAAAACATTCAGTACTTC	CASSDWADLAKNIQYF
TRBV4-3	-	TRBJ2-3	-	TGCGCCAGCAGCCAAGTGGTGCGAGGTCCAGATACGCAGTATTTT	CASSQVVRGPDTQYF
TRBV9	TRBD2	TRBJ2-1	-	TGTGCCAGCAGCGCGTCTCCAACTAGCGGGGTCTACAATGAGCAGTTCTTC	CASSASPTSGVYNEQFF